These 19 T cell receptor beta chains share one sample of origin, sequenced in a study of blood T cells in healthy people across ages. Using a J-beta primer mix together with a sample-barcoded 5' primer, a second PCR was run for roughly 7 to 12 cycles. TCRdb re-derived calls from the 5' RACE reads in MiXCR, one entry per CDR3 protein. The table records about 1.8 million distinct CDR3 sequences, 40% to 55% of them present only once. The sample consisted of blood. The receptor set was obtained from a woman between 35 and 50 years old in good health.

The rearrangement uses TRBV20-1 and TRBJ2-7; 7 positions agree with TRBD2. The CDR3 runs 15 residues. V lost 1 base to trimming and J lost 3 bases; unmatched junction nucleotides: 9. CDR1 and CDR2 (germline): DFQATT, SNEGSKA (reference sequence). The CDR3 protein is CSARGSSGNYYEQYF. In DNA form, the CDR3 reads TGCAGTGCTAGAGGTTCTAGCGGCAACTACTACGAGCAGTACTTC.

This clonotype was picked up many times. The rearrangement uses TRBV12-3 or TRBV12-4 and TRBJ2-5; D might be TRBD1 (6 bases). The CDR3 is made up of 11 amino acids. V shed 1 base and J shed 11 bases, with 8 bases lying between them. The CDR3 region is CASSLGGHQYF. Written as DNA, the CDR3 is TGTGCCAGCAGTTTAGGGGGACATCAGTACTTC.

This clonotype was counted a single time. The J gene is TRBJ2-1, the V gene TRBV6-6; D possibly corresponds to TRBD1 (6 bases). The last part of the DNA fits TRBJ2-7 better; the J call may be wrong. Germline V lookup: CDR1 MNHNY, CDR2 SVGAGI (reference sequence). The CDR3 runs to 15 residues. Here the CDR3 DNA reads TGTGCCAGCACCGTACAGGGCGTCTCCTACAATGAGCAGTACTTC. As protein: CASTVQGVSYNEQYF.

The CDR3 spells CASSYFSGQVSYEQYF. In nucleotides, the CDR3 is TGTGCCAGCAGTTACTTCTCGGGACAGGTCTCCTACGAGCAGTACTTC. The gene calls are TRBV6-5 and TRBJ2-7, with 8 bases aligning to TRBD1. CDR3 length equals 16 residues. With 1 base clipped from V and 0 bases from J, the junction kept 5 bases outside the gene matches. The germline V gene encodes CDR1 MNHEY and CDR2 SVGAGI.

The gene calls are TRBV20-1 and TRBJ2-4, with 9 bases fitting TRBD2. The junction had 9 bases not matched to a gene; V was cut back by 3 bases and J by 0 bases. This CDR3 has 17 residues. Germline assignment: CDR1 DFQATT and CDR2 SNEGSKA (reference sequence). This chain's CDR3 is CSASLERLAVAKNIQYF. Here the CDR3 DNA reads TGCAGTGCTAGCCTCGAGAGACTAGCGGTAGCCAAAAACATTCAGTACTTC.

This clonotype was observed a handful of times. The chain recombines TRBV15 with TRBJ1-2; 8 nucleotides line up with TRBD1. CDR1 and CDR2 from the germline V gene are LNHNV and YYDKDF (reference sequence). The V segment lost 4 bases and the J segment 5 bases; nucleotides outside the gene matches: 15. This CDR3 has 17 residues. The CDR3 sequence: CATSKPLTGGLDYGYTF. The CDR3 DNA reads as TGTGCCACCAGCAAGCCACTTACAGGGGGTCTGGATTATGGCTACACCTTC.

The chain uses TRBV21-1 and TRBJ2-1; the DNA was not used to check the table's D call, TRBD2. TRBV21-1 is a pseudogene. The CDR3 sequence is 18 residues long. The CDR3 is CASSILSSGGAIDDEQFF. CDR3 coding DNA: TGTGCCAGCAGCATTTTGTCTAGCGGGGGGGCCATAGACGATGAGCAGTTCTTC.

J is TRBJ1-2 and V is TRBV10-3; 7 bases agree with TRBD1. CDR1 ENHRY and CDR2 SYGVKD come from the germline V gene. The CDR3 consists of 19 residues. V shed 6 bases and J 0 bases; nucleotides not matched to a gene: 19. The CDR3 loop is CAIRRPPETGQIANYGYTF. The CDR3 nucleotides are TGTGCCATCAGAAGACCCCCCGAGACAGGGCAAATAGCTAACTATGGCTACACCTTC.

The genes are TRBV2 and TRBJ2-5, with 8 bases that match TRBD2. CDR1 is SNHLY, CDR2 FYNNEI, per germline. Trimming removed 10 bases from V and 4 bases from J; junction bases left unmatched: 23. The CDR3 is made up of 18 amino acids. CDR3 bases: TGTGCCATCCCCTTGTATCCATCTTCCGGGACTAGAGGAGAGACCCAGTACTTC. Residues: CAIPLYPSSGTRGETQYF. The whole variable domain, filled in from reference TRBV2 and TRBJ2-5, reads EPEVTQTPSHQVTQMGQEVILRCVPISNHLYFYWYRQILGQKVEFLVSFYNNEISEKSEIFDDQFSVERPDGSNFTLKIRSTKLEDSAMYFCAIPLYPSSGTRGETQYFGPGTRLLVL.

The chain couples TRBV4-3 to TRBJ2-7, with D tentatively TRBD2 (5 bases). The CDR3 is 14 amino acids. V was trimmed by 0 bases and J by 7 bases, leaving 13 bases between them. The germline V gene encodes CDR1 LGHNA and CDR2 YSLEER. CDR3 DNA sequence: TGCGCCAGCAGCCAAGATTCCGGGAACAATGAGCAGTACTTC. Amino acid sequence: CASSQDSGNNEQYF.

This clonotype was seen only once. V gene TRBV20-1 combines with J gene TRBJ2-7; the D gene is possibly TRBD2 (5 bases). Deletions cut 7 bases from V and 2 bases from J, with 12 bases between. Germline CDR1 is DFQATT and CDR2 is SNEGSKA (reference sequence). There are 12 residues in the CDR3. The CDR3 bases are TGCAGTGTCCCGAGGGTGGCCTACGAGCAGTACTTC. The encoded protein is CSVPRVAYEQYF.

For the CDR3, the DNA is TGCGCCAGCTGCCTACAGGGGGAGGATGGCTACACCTTC. It specifies CASCLQGEDGYTF. The chain is built from TRBV5-1 and TRBJ1-2; 8 bases line up with TRBD1. V dropped 7 bases and J dropped 6; count of bases not matched to a gene: 8. This CDR3 is 13 amino acids long. Germline V gene lookup returns CDR1 SGHRS and CDR2 YFSETQ.

The gene calls are TRBV6-5 and TRBJ2-5; D might be TRBD1 (6 bases). V was cut by 2 bases and J by 4 bases, with 17 bases left in between. CDR1 MNHEY and CDR2 SVGAGI come from the germline V gene. There are 16 residues in the CDR3. CDR3 in amino acids: CASSYTDSGEGETQYF. The DNA of the CDR3 is TGTGCCAGCAGTTACACGGACAGTGGGGAAGGAGAGACCCAGTACTTC.

The chain combines TRBV4-3 with TRBJ1-4, with 7 bases matching TRBD1. Germline CDR1 reads LGHNA; CDR2 reads YSLEER. V trimming: 0 bases; J trimming: 7 bases; junction bases outside the gene matches: 5. The CDR3 contains 15 residues. The CDR3 region has the DNA TGCGCCAGCAGCCAAGAGGGACAGCGCTCTGAAAAACTGTTTTTT. Residues: CASSQEGQRSEKLFF.

This clonotype was counted only a few times. This chain joins TRBV20-1 and TRBJ1-1; a possible D gene is TRBD1 (6 bases). CDR3 size: 15 residues. CDR1 is DFQATT, CDR2 SNEGSKA, per germline (reference sequence). V was shortened by 2 bases and J by 1 base, with 14 bases between the two germline ends. CDR3 in DNA: TGCAGTGCTAGATTGGCCCACAGGGCGAACACTGAAGCTTTCTTT. Residues: CSARLAHRANTEAFF.

This sequence joins TRBV7-9 and TRBJ2-1; D might be TRBD2 (6 bases). CDR3 length equals 14 residues. V was trimmed by 6 bases and J by 8 bases, leaving 17 bases between them. The germline V gene encodes CDR1 SEHNR and CDR2 FQNEAQ (reference sequence). The CDR3 DNA reads TGTGCCAGCAGTCTAGTCCGGGGGACGGATGAGCAGTTCTTC. Protein product: CASSLVRGTDEQFF.

The V call is TRBV7-2, the J call TRBJ2-5, with 10 bases matching TRBD2. V lost 5 bases, J lost 4 bases, and 10 bases stayed unmatched. The CDR3 runs to 16 residues. Germline V gene data show CDR1 as SGHTA and CDR2 as FQGNSA. CDR3 nucleotides: TGTGCCAGCAGCCCCCGAGCGGGGGGGCGGAGAGAGACCCAGTACTTC. As protein: CASSPRAGGRRETQYF.

In DNA form, the CDR3 reads TGTGCCACCACGATAAACTATGGCTACACCTTC. Translated, it gives CATTINYGYTF. V and J are TRBV28 and TRBJ1-2; D not resolved. This CDR3 is built from 11 residues. Germline-derived CDR1 and CDR2 are MDHEN and SYDVKM. Trimming pared 10 bases from V and 2 bases from J, leaving 8 bases between.

The chain joins TRBV20-1 to TRBJ2-7, with 8 bases aligning to TRBD2. V lost 4 bases and J lost 4; bases outside the gene matches: 9. The V gene's germline CDR1 is DFQATT and CDR2 SNEGSKA (reference sequence). This CDR3 comprises 14 residues. The CDR3 nucleotides read TGCAGTGCTAACCGGGGGGGGGACACTTACGAGCAGTACTTC. This codes for CSANRGGDTYEQYF.